This T cell receptor (beta chain) was recovered during a study of T-cell memory formation after mild COVID-19. Study overall: Most TCR clusters belonged to a single donor.

For this clonotype: Its antigen is not identified.

Constant-segment primers served in 5'RACE that generated TCR alpha and TCR beta cDNA libraries bearing sample barcodes and UMIs. TCRdb re-called the 5' RACE reads through MiXCR, storing one row per CDR3 protein. Here the sample spans fewer than 650,000 distinct CDR3 sequences, less than 25% being singletons. Findings of the study overall: Second-wave clones that peaked on day 37 lacked confirmed SARS-CoV-2 specificity. CM and EM subsets held most contracting CD4+ clones; EMRA held CD8+ ones.

The receptor was derived from an adult woman who had mild COVID-19 (a few samples of this study predate the infection). Cell type and time point are not known. The material sequenced was PBMCs or a T cell subset sorted from them (not recorded which).

The CDR3 is CATSRGSGSEAFF. The CDR3 DNA reads TGTGCCACCAGTAGGGGAAGTGGCTCTGAAGCTTTCTTT. This chain uses TRBV24-1 with TRBJ1-1; maybe TRBD1 (5 bases). Germline assignment: CDR1 KGHDR and CDR2 SFDVKD. CDR3 length equals 13 residues. V lost 6 bases, J lost 6 bases, and 13 bases lay in between.